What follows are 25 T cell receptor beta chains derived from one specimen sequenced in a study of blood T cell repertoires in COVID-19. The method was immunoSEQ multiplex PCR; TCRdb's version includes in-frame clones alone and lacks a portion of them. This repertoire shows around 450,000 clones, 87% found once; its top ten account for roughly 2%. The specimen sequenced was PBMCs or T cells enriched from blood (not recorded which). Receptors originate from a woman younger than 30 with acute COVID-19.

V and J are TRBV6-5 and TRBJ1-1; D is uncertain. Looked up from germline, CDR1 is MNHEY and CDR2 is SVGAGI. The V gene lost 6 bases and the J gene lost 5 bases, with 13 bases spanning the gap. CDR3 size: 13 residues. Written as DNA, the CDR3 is TGTGCCAGCAGGCAAGCAGGCAGAACTGAAGCTTTCTTT. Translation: CASRQAGRTEAFF.

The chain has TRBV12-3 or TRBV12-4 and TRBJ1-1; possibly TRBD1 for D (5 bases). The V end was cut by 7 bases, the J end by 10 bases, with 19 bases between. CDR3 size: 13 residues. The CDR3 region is CASNVDSFGLAFF. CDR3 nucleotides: TGTGCCAGCAACGTAGACAGTTTCGGTTTAGCTTTCTTT.

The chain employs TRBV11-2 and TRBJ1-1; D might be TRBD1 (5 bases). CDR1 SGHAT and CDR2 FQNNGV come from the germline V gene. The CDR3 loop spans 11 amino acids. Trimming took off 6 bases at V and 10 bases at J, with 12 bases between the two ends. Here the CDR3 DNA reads TGTGCCAGCAGTTGGGGCGCTCCAGCTTTCTTT. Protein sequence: CASSWGAPAFF.

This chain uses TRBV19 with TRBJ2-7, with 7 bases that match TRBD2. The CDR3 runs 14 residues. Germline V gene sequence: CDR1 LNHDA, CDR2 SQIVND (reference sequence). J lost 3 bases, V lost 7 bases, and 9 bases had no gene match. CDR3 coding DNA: TGTGCCAGTAAGGAAGACCCGGGAGGCTACGAGCAGTACTTC. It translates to CASKEDPGGYEQYF.

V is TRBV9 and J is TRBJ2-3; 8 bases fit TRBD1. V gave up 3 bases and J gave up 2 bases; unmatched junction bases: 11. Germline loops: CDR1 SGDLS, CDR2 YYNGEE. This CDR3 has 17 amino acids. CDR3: CASSEGTGDLTTDTQYF. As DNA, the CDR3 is TGTGCCAGCAGCGAGGGGACAGGAGATTTGACCACAGATACGCAGTATTTT.

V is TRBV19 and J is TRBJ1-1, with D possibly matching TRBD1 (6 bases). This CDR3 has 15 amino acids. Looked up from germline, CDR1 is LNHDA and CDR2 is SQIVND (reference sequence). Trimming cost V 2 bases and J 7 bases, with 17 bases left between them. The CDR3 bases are TGTGCCAGTAGTATACTAAGGGGGGGAGGTATTGAAGCTTTCTTT. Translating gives CASSILRGGGIEAFF.

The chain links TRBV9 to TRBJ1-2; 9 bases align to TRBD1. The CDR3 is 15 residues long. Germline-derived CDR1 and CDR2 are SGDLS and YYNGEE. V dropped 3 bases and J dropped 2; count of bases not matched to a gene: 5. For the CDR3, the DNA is TGTGCCAGCAGCGCCTCGGGACAGGGAAACTATGGCTACACCTTC. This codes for CASSASGQGNYGYTF.

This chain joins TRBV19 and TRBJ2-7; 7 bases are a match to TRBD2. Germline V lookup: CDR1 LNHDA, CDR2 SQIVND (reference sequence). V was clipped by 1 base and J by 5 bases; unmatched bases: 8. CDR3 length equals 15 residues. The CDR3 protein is CASSIAEGLVNEQYF. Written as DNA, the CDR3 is TGTGCCAGTAGTATAGCGGAAGGACTAGTCAACGAGCAGTACTTC.

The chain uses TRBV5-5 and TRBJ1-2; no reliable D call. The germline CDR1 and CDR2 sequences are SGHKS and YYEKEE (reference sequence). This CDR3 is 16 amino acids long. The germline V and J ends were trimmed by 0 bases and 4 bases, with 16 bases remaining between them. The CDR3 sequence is CASSLAGSANFYGYTF. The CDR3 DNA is TGTGCCAGCAGCTTGGCCGGGTCGGCCAACTTCTATGGCTACACCTTC.

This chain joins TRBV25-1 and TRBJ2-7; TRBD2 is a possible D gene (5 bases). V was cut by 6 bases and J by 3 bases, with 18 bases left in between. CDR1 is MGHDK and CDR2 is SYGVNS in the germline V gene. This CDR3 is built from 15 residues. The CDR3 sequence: CASRPSREWNYEQYF. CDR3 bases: TGTGCCAGCAGACCCTCGAGGGAGTGGAACTACGAGCAGTACTTC.

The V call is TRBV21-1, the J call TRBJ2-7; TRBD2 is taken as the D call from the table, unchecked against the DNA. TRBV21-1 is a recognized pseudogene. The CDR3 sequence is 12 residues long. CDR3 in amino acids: CASSKVPYEQYF. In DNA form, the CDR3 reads TGTGCCAGCAGCAAAGTTCCGTACGAGCAGTACTTC.

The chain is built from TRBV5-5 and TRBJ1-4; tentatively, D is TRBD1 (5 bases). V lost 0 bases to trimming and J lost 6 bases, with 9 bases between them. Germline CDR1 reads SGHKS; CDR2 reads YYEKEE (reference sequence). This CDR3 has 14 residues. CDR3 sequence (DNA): TGTGCCAGCAGCTTGGGTTGGGGGGATGAAAAACTGTTTTTT. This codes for CASSLGWGDEKLFF.

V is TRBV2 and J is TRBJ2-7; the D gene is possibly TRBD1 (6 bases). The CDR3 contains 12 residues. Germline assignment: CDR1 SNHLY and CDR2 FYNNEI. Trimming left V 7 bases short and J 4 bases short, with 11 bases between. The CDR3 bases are TGTGCCAGCAAGGGGACATTATACGAGCAGTACTTC. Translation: CASKGTLYEQYF.

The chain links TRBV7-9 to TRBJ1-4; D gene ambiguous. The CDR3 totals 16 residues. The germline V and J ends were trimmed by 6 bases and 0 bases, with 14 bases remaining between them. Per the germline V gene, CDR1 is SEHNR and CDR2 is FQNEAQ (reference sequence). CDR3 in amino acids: CASRPGTVPTNEKLFF. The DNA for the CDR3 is TGTGCCAGCAGGCCCGGTACAGTCCCAACTAATGAAAAACTGTTTTTT.

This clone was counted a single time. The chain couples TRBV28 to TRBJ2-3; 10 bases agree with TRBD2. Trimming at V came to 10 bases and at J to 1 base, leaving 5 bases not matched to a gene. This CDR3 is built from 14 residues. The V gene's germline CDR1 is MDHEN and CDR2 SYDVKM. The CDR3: CATEGLAGTDTQYF. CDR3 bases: TGTGCCACGGAAGGACTAGCGGGCACAGATACGCAGTATTTT.

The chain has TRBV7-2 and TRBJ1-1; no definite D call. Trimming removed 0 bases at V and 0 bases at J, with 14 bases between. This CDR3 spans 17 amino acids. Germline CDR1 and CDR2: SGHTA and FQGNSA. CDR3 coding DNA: TGTGCCAGCAGCTTAGCTAGTACGGGAGGAATGAACACTGAAGCTTTCTTT. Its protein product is CASSLASTGGMNTEAFF.

The CDR3 sequence is CASSLRGQGAFSSYEQYF. The CDR3 nucleotides are TGTGCCAGTAGTCTGAGAGGACAGGGGGCTTTCAGCTCCTACGAGCAGTACTTC. The rearrangement links TRBV19 to TRBJ2-7; 11 bases match TRBD1. CDR3 length equals 18 residues. Trimming removed 5 bases from V and 0 bases from J; junction bases left unmatched: 12. Germline V gives CDR1 LNHDA, CDR2 SQIVND (reference sequence).

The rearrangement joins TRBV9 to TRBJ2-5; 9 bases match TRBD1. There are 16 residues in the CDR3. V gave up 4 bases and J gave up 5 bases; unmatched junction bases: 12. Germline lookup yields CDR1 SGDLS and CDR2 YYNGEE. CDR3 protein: CASSPPSGQGLETQYF. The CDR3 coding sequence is TGTGCCAGCAGCCCCCCCTCGGGACAGGGATTGGAGACCCAGTACTTC.

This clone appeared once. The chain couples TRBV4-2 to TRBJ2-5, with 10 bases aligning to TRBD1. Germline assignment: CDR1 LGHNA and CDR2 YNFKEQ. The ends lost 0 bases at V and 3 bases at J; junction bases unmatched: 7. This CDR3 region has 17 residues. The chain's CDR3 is CASSQDWLGTGEETQYF. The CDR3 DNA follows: TGTGCCAGCAGCCAAGATTGGTTAGGGACAGGGGAAGAGACCCAGTACTTC.

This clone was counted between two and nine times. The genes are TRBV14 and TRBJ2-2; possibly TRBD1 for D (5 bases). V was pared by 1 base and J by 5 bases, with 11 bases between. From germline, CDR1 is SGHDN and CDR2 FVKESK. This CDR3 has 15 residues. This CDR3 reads CASSQGQIGTGELFF. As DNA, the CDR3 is TGTGCCAGCAGCCAAGGACAGATCGGGACCGGGGAGCTGTTTTTT.

CDR3 protein: CASSYARTASLNGYTF. The CDR3 nucleotides read TGTGCCAGCAGTTACGCAAGGACAGCTTCCCTCAACGGCTACACCTTC. The genes are TRBV6-5 and TRBJ1-2; D perhaps matches TRBD1 (6 bases). This CDR3 contains 16 residues. CDR1 and CDR2 (germline): MNHEY, SVGAGI. The V gene lost 2 bases and the J gene lost 8 bases, with 21 bases spanning the gap.

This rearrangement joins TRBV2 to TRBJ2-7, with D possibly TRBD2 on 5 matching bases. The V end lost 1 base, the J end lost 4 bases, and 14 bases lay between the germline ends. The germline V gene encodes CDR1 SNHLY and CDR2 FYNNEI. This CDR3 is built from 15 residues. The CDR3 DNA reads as TGTGCCAGCAGTGAAGGAGAAGGAGGTCTGTACGAGCAGTACTTC. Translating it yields CASSEGEGGLYEQYF. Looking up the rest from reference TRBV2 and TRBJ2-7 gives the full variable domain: EPEVTQTPSHQVTQMGQEVILRCVPISNHLYFYWYRQILGQKVEFLVSFYNNEISEKSEIFDDQFSVERPDGSNFTLKIRSTKLEDSAMYFCASSEGEGGLYEQYFGPGTRLTVT.

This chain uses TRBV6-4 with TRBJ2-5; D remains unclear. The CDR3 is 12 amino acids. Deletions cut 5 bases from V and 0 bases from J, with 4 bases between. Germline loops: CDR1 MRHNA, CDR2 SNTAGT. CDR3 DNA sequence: TGTGCCAGCAGTACATACCAAGAGACCCAGTACTTC. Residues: CASSTYQETQYF.

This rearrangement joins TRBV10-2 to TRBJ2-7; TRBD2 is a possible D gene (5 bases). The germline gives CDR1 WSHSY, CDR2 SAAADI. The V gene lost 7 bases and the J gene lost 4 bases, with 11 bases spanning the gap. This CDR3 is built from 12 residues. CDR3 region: CASMQEGYEQYF. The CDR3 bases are TGCGCCAGCATGCAAGAGGGATACGAGCAGTACTTC.

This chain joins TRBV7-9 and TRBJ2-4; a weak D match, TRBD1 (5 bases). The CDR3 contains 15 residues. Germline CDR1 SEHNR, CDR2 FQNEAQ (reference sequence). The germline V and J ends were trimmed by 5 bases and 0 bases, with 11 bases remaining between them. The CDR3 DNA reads TGTGCCAGCAGCGCAGGGAAATTAGCCAAAAACATTCAGTACTTC. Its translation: CASSAGKLAKNIQYF.